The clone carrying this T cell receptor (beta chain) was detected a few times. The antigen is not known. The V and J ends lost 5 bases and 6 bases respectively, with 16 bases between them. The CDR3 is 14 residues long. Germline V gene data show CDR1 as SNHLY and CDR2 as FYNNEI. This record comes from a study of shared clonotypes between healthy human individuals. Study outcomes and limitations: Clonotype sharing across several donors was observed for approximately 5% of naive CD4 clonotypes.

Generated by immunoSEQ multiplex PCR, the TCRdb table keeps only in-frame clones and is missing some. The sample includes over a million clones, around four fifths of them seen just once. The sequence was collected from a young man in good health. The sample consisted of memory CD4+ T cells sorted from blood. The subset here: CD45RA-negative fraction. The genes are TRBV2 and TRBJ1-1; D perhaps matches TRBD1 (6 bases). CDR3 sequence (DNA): TGTGCCAGCAGTACGCAGGGGACGGGTGCTGAAGCTTTCTTT. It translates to CASSTQGTGAEAFF.